This T cell receptor beta chain is drawn from a study of T-cell memory formation after mild COVID-19. As for the study in general: TCR clusters largely stayed donor specific.

Study-wide results and caveats: CD4+ contracting clones were mainly CM and EM; CD8+ ones, EMRA. CD4+ bias marked clones expanding day 15 to 37, unlike balanced contracting clones. The second-wave clones peaking on day 37 were not confirmed as SARS-CoV-2-specific.

Each CDR3 protein is one row after TCRdb ran MiXCR on the 5' RACE reads. The sample consists of around 250,000 distinct CDR3 sequences, approximately 10% of them appearing once. This clonotype was picked up a small number of times. What it binds is not known. The sample comprised PBMCs or a T cell subset sorted from them (not recorded which). The sequence was obtained from a man between 18 and 29 years old who had mild COVID-19 (a few samples of this study predate the infection). Cell type and time point are not known.

The CDR3 sequence is CASRVGGETEAFF. The CDR3 coding sequence is TGCGCCAGCAGGGTAGGGGGGGAGACTGAAGCTTTCTTT. The chain uses TRBV4-1 and TRBJ1-1, with a possible D match to TRBD1 (6 bases). The germline V gene encodes CDR1 MGHRA and CDR2 YSYEKL. Trimming removed 6 bases from V and 5 bases from J, with 13 bases in between. The length of the CDR3 is 13 residues.